A selection of T cell receptor beta chains follows, all from one sample in a study of CD8+CD57+ T cells in acquired aplastic anemia. A single record per CDR3 protein comes from TCRdb applying MiXCR to the reads. This table has roughly 200,000 distinct CDR3 sequences, around 60% appearing once. Sequenced: sorted CD4+, CD8+, or CD8+CD57+ T cells (not recorded which) from PBMCs. The receptors were sampled from a human donor in good health. The CDR3 runs from the conserved cysteine through the conserved F or W. The D gene is left open where the match is weak. Rows give clone size only sometimes, using once, few, many, or a class for an expanded clone.

J gene: TRBJ2-7; D gene: -; V gene: TRBV20-1; clone size: -; CDR3 DNA: TGCAGTCCCCTTGAGGGGCGTGAGGAGCAGTACTTC; CDR3 protein: CSPLEGREEQYF
J gene: TRBJ1-1; D gene: TRBD1; V gene: TRBV15; clone size: -; CDR3 DNA: TGTGCCACCAGCAGAACAGGGGGCAGGAATGAAGCTTTCTTT; CDR3 protein: CATSRTGGRNEAFF
J gene: TRBJ1-1; D gene: -; V gene: TRBV20-1; clone size: -; CDR3 DNA: TGCAGTGCCCTAGGGGCCTCGAACACTGAAGCTTTCTTT; CDR3 protein: CSALGASNTEAFF
J gene: TRBJ2-7; D gene: -; V gene: TRBV7-9; clone size: -; CDR3 DNA: TGTGCCAGCAGCTACGTACAGAACGAGCAGTACTTC; CDR3 protein: CASSYVQNEQYF
J gene: TRBJ2-5; D gene: -; V gene: TRBV2; clone size: -; CDR3 DNA: TGTGCCAGCAGGGGACGGACCTCACAGTACTTC; CDR3 protein: CASRGRTSQYF
J gene: TRBJ2-7; D gene: -; V gene: TRBV6-5; clone size: many; CDR3 DNA: TGTGCCAGCAAAGGGGCCCATAACTACGAGCAGTACTTC; CDR3 protein: CASKGAHNYEQYF
J gene: TRBJ2-5; D gene: -; V gene: TRBV20-1; clone size: -; CDR3 DNA: TGCAGTGCTAGGTCTTCTCAGGGGCCTGGAGAGACCCAGTACTTC; CDR3 protein: CSARSSQGPGETQYF
J gene: TRBJ2-1; D gene: TRBD1; V gene: TRBV20-1; clone size: -; CDR3 DNA: TGCAGTGCTAGAGATCAGTCGGTAACAGGGGGATACTATGAGCAGTTCTTC; CDR3 protein: CSARDQSVTGGYYEQFF
J gene: TRBJ2-5; D gene: -; V gene: TRBV2; clone size: many; CDR3 DNA: TGTGCCAGCATAGGACCACAAGAGACCCAGTACTTC; CDR3 protein: CASIGPQETQYF
J gene: TRBJ2-1; D gene: -; V gene: TRBV20-1; clone size: few; CDR3 DNA: TGCAGTGCTAGAGAGGGGGGCGGCTTCAATGAGCAGTTCTTC; CDR3 protein: CSAREGGGFNEQFF
J gene: TRBJ1-1; D gene: -; V gene: TRBV19; clone size: many; CDR3 DNA: TGTGCCAGCGGGGGATTATATGCTGAAGCTTTCTTT; CDR3 protein: CASGGLYAEAFF
J gene: TRBJ1-5; D gene: -; V gene: TRBV27; clone size: many; CDR3 DNA: TGTGCCAGCTCTCCACCGGGTCAGCCCCAGCATTTT; CDR3 protein: CASSPPGQPQHF
J gene: TRBJ1-4; D gene: TRBD1; V gene: TRBV11-2; clone size: many; CDR3 DNA: TGTGCCAGCAGCCGGGAGGGACAGGGGTGGGAAAAACTGTTTTTT; CDR3 protein: CASSREGQGWEKLFF
J gene: TRBJ2-3; D gene: -; V gene: TRBV24-1; clone size: -; CDR3 DNA: TGTGCCACCAGTGATTTAGGGGCGGGAATAACAGATACGCAGTATTTT; CDR3 protein: CATSDLGAGITDTQYF
J gene: TRBJ1-2; D gene: -; V gene: TRBV24-1; clone size: -; CDR3 DNA: TGTGCCACCAGTGATTATGGGCTTGACTATGGCTACACCTTC; CDR3 protein: CATSDYGLDYGYTF
J gene: TRBJ2-1; D gene: -; V gene: TRBV7-9; clone size: many; CDR3 DNA: TGTGCCAGCAGCTCCCGTAGCGGAACGAACAATGAGCAGTTCTTC; CDR3 protein: CASSSRSGTNNEQFF
J gene: TRBJ1-5; D gene: TRBD1; V gene: TRBV6-5; clone size: many; CDR3 DNA: TGTGCCAGCAGACCGGGACAGGGAATGTGGCAGCCCCAGCATTTT; CDR3 protein: CASRPGQGMWQPQHF
J gene: TRBJ2-7; D gene: -; V gene: TRBV10-3; clone size: -; CDR3 DNA: TGTGCCATCAGTGGGACGGATTCCTACGAGCAGTACTTC; CDR3 protein: CAISGTDSYEQYF
J gene: TRBJ1-1; D gene: TRBD1; V gene: TRBV7-8; clone size: -; CDR3 DNA: TGTGCCAGCAGCCTCAACCGGGACAGCCGGAATGAAGCTTTCTTT; CDR3 protein: CASSLNRDSRNEAFF
J gene: TRBJ1-6; D gene: TRBD1; V gene: TRBV5-1; clone size: few; CDR3 DNA: TGCGCCAGCAGCTCGCAGGGGGCTGATAATTCACCCCTCCACTTT; CDR3 protein: CASSSQGADNSPLHF
J gene: TRBJ1-1; D gene: -; V gene: TRBV24-1; clone size: -; CDR3 DNA: TGTGCCACCAGTGATAGGAACACTGAAGCTTTCTTT; CDR3 protein: CATSDRNTEAFF
J gene: TRBJ1-2; D gene: -; V gene: TRBV7-9; clone size: many; CDR3 DNA: TGTGCCAGCAGCTTGGAGAGTTTAGATAACTATGGCTACACCTTC; CDR3 protein: CASSLESLDNYGYTF
J gene: TRBJ2-3; D gene: TRBD2; V gene: TRBV7-9; clone size: -; CDR3 DNA: TGTGCCAGCAGCCAAGCGGGAGGGGAGGATACGCAGTATTTT; CDR3 protein: CASSQAGGEDTQYF
J gene: TRBJ1-2; D gene: TRBD1; V gene: TRBV10-3; clone size: once; CDR3 DNA: TGTGCCATCAGGGGACAGGGACTAGCTAACTATGGCTACACCTTC; CDR3 protein: CAIRGQGLANYGYTF
J gene: TRBJ2-3; D gene: -; V gene: TRBV10-3; clone size: -; CDR3 DNA: TGTGCCATCAGGGCAGGGGGGGGGGAGACAGATACGCAGTATTTT; CDR3 protein: CAIRAGGGETDTQYF
J gene: TRBJ1-1; D gene: -; V gene: TRBV7-9; clone size: -; CDR3 DNA: TGTGCCAGCAGCGCAGAAGGGACTGAAGCTTTCTTT; CDR3 protein: CASSAEGTEAFF
J gene: TRBJ1-1; D gene: -; V gene: TRBV19; clone size: many; CDR3 DNA: TGTGCCAGTAGTATAGCTAGCGGGTACGGCACTGAAGCTTTCTTT; CDR3 protein: CASSIASGYGTEAFF
J gene: TRBJ2-3; D gene: TRBD2; V gene: TRBV5-1; clone size: -; CDR3 DNA: TGCGCCAGCAGGTTTGGGACCATAGCGGGCAGCACAGATACGCAGTATTTT; CDR3 protein: CASRFGTIAGSTDTQYF
J gene: TRBJ2-7; D gene: TRBD2; V gene: TRBV10-3; clone size: few; CDR3 DNA: TGTGCCATCACTCAGGGAGCGGGACGTGAGGCCTACGAGCAGTACTTC; CDR3 protein: CAITQGAGREAYEQYF
J gene: TRBJ2-1; D gene: TRBD2; V gene: TRBV20-1; clone size: -; CDR3 DNA: TGCAGTGGGACTAGCGGGGGGATATACAATGAGCAGTTCTTC; CDR3 protein: CSGTSGGIYNEQFF
J gene: TRBJ2-5; D gene: -; V gene: TRBV7-7; clone size: -; CDR3 DNA: TGTGCTAGCAGCTTAATGGGGGGGCGAGGCCAAGAGACCCAGTACTTC; CDR3 protein: CASSLMGGRGQETQYF
J gene: TRBJ2-1; D gene: TRBD2; V gene: TRBV5-6; clone size: -; CDR3 DNA: TGTGCCAGCAGCGCGCTAGCGGGGGCTGGCTATGAGCAGTTCTTC; CDR3 protein: CASSALAGAGYEQFF
J gene: TRBJ1-2; D gene: -; V gene: TRBV7-2; clone size: -; CDR3 DNA: TGTGCCAGCAGCTTAGGAACCCATCACACCTTC; CDR3 protein: CASSLGTHHTF
J gene: TRBJ2-5; D gene: TRBD2; V gene: TRBV5-1; clone size: -; CDR3 DNA: TGCGCCAGCAGCTTGGAGGCTAGCGGGATGCGACAAGAGACCCAGTACTTC; CDR3 protein: CASSLEASGMRQETQYF
J gene: TRBJ1-6; D gene: TRBD1; V gene: TRBV20-1; clone size: few; CDR3 DNA: TGCAGTGCTTTTCCCCGGGACAGTGGACCGGGAGCTTCACCCCTCCACTTT; CDR3 protein: CSAFPRDSGPGASPLHF
J gene: TRBJ2-7; D gene: TRBD1; V gene: TRBV2; clone size: -; CDR3 DNA: TGTGCCAGCAGCGCCTCAGGGGGCAGGGAGGTCTACGAGCAGTACTTC; CDR3 protein: CASSASGGREVYEQYF
J gene: TRBJ1-6; D gene: TRBD1; V gene: TRBV7-6; clone size: -; CDR3 DNA: TGTGCCAGCAGCTTAGCCGGGGCAGGGGGCGCGAAAGGTCGATCACCCCTCCACTTT; CDR3 protein: CASSLAGAGGAKGRSPLHF
J gene: TRBJ2-2; D gene: -; V gene: TRBV5-1; clone size: -; CDR3 DNA: TGCGCCAGCAGCTTGGAGCCTAGCGTGGGCGCCGGGGAGCTGTTTTTT; CDR3 protein: CASSLEPSVGAGELFF
J gene: TRBJ2-7; D gene: -; V gene: TRBV20-1; clone size: few; CDR3 DNA: TGCAGTGCTAGAGATCCTCGACAGGCACACGAGCAGTACTTC; CDR3 protein: CSARDPRQAHEQYF